Shown below are 26 T cell receptor beta chains from a single sample sequenced in a study of Ad26.COV2.S vaccination and SARS-CoV-2 variants. Measured with immunoSEQ multiplex PCR; TCRdb has only the in-frame clones, and not every one. The top ten hold about 29% of the sample, which has thousands of clones, 84% seen once. This specimen consisted of peripheral blood, obtained after recovery from COVID-19. These receptors all come from a human donor who had recovered from COVID-19.

The gene calls are TRBV4-3 and TRBJ1-3; 10 positions agree with TRBD1. The CDR3 is 16 residues long. Germline V gives CDR1 LGHNA, CDR2 YSLEER. V lost 3 bases to trimming and J lost 3 bases; unmatched junction nucleotides: 5. The CDR3 reads CASSHRQGAGGNTIYF. In DNA form, the CDR3 reads TGCGCCAGCAGCCATCGACAGGGGGCAGGTGGAAACACCATATATTTT.

The chain joins TRBV4-3 to TRBJ1-4, with a tentative D call TRBD1 (5 bases). Trimming cost V 4 bases and J 7 bases, with 13 bases left between them. The CDR3 consists of 14 residues. Germline CDR1 LGHNA, CDR2 YSLEER. The CDR3 bases are TGCGCCAGCAGCCGGGACCTCGGAAGTGAAAAACTGTTTTTT. It translates to CASSRDLGSEKLFF.

This clone showed up just once. The chain couples TRBV2 to TRBJ2-5; D possibly corresponds to TRBD1 (6 bases). The length of the CDR3 is 14 residues. Germline CDR1 reads SNHLY; CDR2 reads FYNNEI. V was cut by 4 bases and J by 4 bases, with 13 bases left in between. For the CDR3, the DNA is TGTGCCAGCAGTGCCCAGGGGAGAAGAGAGACCCAGTACTTC. Its protein is CASSAQGRRETQYF.

This clone was detected only a few times. This chain connects TRBV28 to TRBJ1-5; D possibly corresponds to TRBD1 (6 bases). The CDR3 spans 12 residues. Trimming removed 11 bases at V and 6 bases at J, with 14 bases between. Germline V gene data show CDR1 as MDHEN and CDR2 as SYDVKM. CDR3 region: CAATGLAQPQHF. Written as DNA, the CDR3 is TGTGCCGCGACAGGCTTGGCTCAGCCCCAGCATTTT. Based on the CDR3 plus reference TRBV28 and TRBJ1-5, the full variable domain is DVKVTQSSRYLVKRTGEKVFLECVQDMDHENMFWYRQDPGLGLRLIYFSYDVKMKEKGDIPEGYSVSREKKERFSLILESASTNQTSMYLCAATGLAQPQHFGDGTRLSIL.

V is TRBV18 and J is TRBJ1-1; 7 nucleotides match TRBD1. Trimming at V came to 6 bases and at J to 2 bases, leaving 6 bases not matched to a gene. The CDR3 extends over 14 amino acids. Germline values: CDR1 KGHSH, CDR2 LQKENI. CDR3 sequence: CASSSRGINTEAFF. DNA for the CDR3: TGTGCCAGCTCTTCCAGGGGGATTAACACTGAAGCTTTCTTT.

The J gene is TRBJ2-1, the V gene TRBV12-5; D is possibly TRBD1 (6 bases). Per the germline V gene, CDR1 is LGHNT and CDR2 is FRNRAP. With 0 bases removed from V and 9 bases from J, the gap between germline ends came to 18 bases. The CDR3 is 16 residues long. CDR3 nucleotides: TGTGCTAGTGGTTTGGTACGAGGGCAGGGGATTTCTGAGCAGTTCTTC. It specifies CASGLVRGQGISEQFF.

V is TRBV19 and J is TRBJ1-3, with D possibly being TRBD1 (6 bases). Germline-derived CDR1 and CDR2 are LNHDA and SQIVND (reference sequence). The CDR3 has 14 amino acids. Trimming left V 5 bases short and J 0 bases short, with 8 bases between. The CDR3 loop reads CASSDRPSGNTIYF. The CDR3 DNA reads as TGTGCCAGTAGTGACAGGCCCTCTGGAAACACCATATATTTT.

This rearrangement joins TRBV3-1 (or the pseudogene TRBV3-2) to TRBJ2-1, with 7 positions matching TRBD1. V was pared by 0 bases and J by 5 bases, with 13 bases of the junction left unmatched. The germline V gene encodes CDR1 LGHDT and CDR2 YNNKEL (reference sequence). This CDR3 spans 18 amino acids. CDR3 nucleotide sequence: TGTGCCAGCAGCCAAGAAGGGGGCCTGAGCCCCTTAGACAATGAGCAGTTCTTC. It translates to CASSQEGGLSPLDNEQFF.

In this sample, this clone turned up once. J is TRBJ1-4 and V is TRBV25-1, with a possible D match to TRBD1 (6 bases). The CDR3 sequence is 14 residues long. V was clipped by 6 bases and J by 2 bases, with 10 bases between them. Germline assignment: CDR1 MGHDK and CDR2 SYGVNS. This CDR3 is CASSLTGTNEKLFF. In DNA, the CDR3 is TGTGCCAGCAGCCTGACAGGCACTAATGAAAAACTGTTTTTT.

The chain employs TRBV27 and TRBJ2-3; 10 nucleotides match TRBD1. V shed 0 bases, J shed 5 bases, and the junction held 5 bases outside the gene matches. This CDR3 is 16 amino acids long. Germline lookup yields CDR1 MNHEY and CDR2 SMNVEV (reference sequence). The chain's CDR3 is CASSLSRQGAGDTQYF. CDR3 nucleotides: TGTGCCAGCAGTTTATCGAGACAGGGGGCAGGAGATACGCAGTATTTT.

The chain couples TRBV27 to TRBJ2-4, with 8 bases identical to TRBD1. CDR3 size: 14 residues. The junction had 8 bases not matched to a gene; V was cut back by 5 bases and J by 8 bases. CDR1 is MNHEY, CDR2 SMNVEV, per germline (reference sequence). CDR3 region: CASSLQTGEDIQYF. The CDR3 DNA follows: TGTGCCAGCAGTCTCCAGACAGGGGAAGACATTCAGTACTTC.

V usage is TRBV7-9 and J usage is TRBJ1-6; possibly TRBD1 for D (5 bases). The CDR3 is made up of 13 amino acids. Germline CDR1 SEHNR, CDR2 FQNEAQ (reference sequence). Trimming took off 4 bases at V and 13 bases at J, with 14 bases between the two ends. The CDR3 reads CASSSGRGDPLHF. Here the CDR3 DNA reads TGTGCCAGCAGCTCAGGACGGGGGGATCCCCTCCACTTT.

The chain employs TRBV7-8 and TRBJ2-7; a weak D match, TRBD2 (7 bases). This CDR3 spans 14 amino acids. V was pared by 7 bases and J by 3 bases, with 16 bases between. Germline CDR1 reads SGHVS; CDR2 reads FQNEAQ. The DNA for the CDR3 is TGTGCCAGCACCAACCGGGGAGGGGGCTACGAGCAGTACTTC. Translated: CASTNRGGGYEQYF.

The V call is TRBV29-1, the J call TRBJ1-2; 8 nucleotides line up with TRBD1. Germline CDR1 reads SQVTM; CDR2 reads ANQGSEA. This CDR3 is built from 15 residues. J was trimmed by 7 bases and V by 4 bases; bases with no gene match: 14. The CDR3 DNA follows: TGCAGCGTTGTGGGGGGGACCGGGACAGGCAGTGGCTACACCTTC. Translation gives CSVVGGTGTGSGYTF.

The CDR3 is CASSLEQGASEAFF. CDR3 coding DNA: TGTGCCAGCAGCTTGGAACAGGGGGCATCTGAAGCTTTCTTT. This chain uses TRBV5-4 with TRBJ1-1, with 9 bases aligning to TRBD1. CDR3 length: 14 residues. Unmatched junction bases numbered 3, after V lost 0 bases and J lost 6 bases. CDR1 is SGHNT and CDR2 is YYREEE in the germline V gene (reference sequence).

J is TRBJ1-5 and V is TRBV27; unclear D gene. The CDR3 is made up of 15 amino acids. V was trimmed by 5 bases and J by 4 bases, leaving 15 bases between them. CDR1 is MNHEY and CDR2 is SMNVEV in the germline V gene (reference sequence). Here the CDR3 DNA reads TGTGCCAGCAGTATGATTTCGACGGGAAATCAGCCCCAGCATTTT. Protein sequence: CASSMISTGNQPQHF.

This chain joins TRBV9 and TRBJ2-3, with 8 bases identical to TRBD1. Trimming at V came to 2 bases and at J to 2 bases, leaving 4 bases not matched to a gene. The CDR3 consists of 15 residues. Germline V gene lookup returns CDR1 SGDLS and CDR2 YYNGEE. CDR3: CASSVDRGHTDTQYF. CDR3 DNA sequence: TGTGCCAGCAGCGTTGACAGGGGTCACACAGATACGCAGTATTTT.

The chain carries TRBV28 and TRBJ1-2; TRBD1 is a possible D gene (5 bases). This CDR3 spans 12 amino acids. The V and J ends lost 6 bases and 4 bases respectively, with 9 bases between them. Germline V gene lookup returns CDR1 MDHEN and CDR2 SYDVKM. The CDR3 protein is CASRGGVYGYTF. CDR3 nucleotides: TGTGCCAGCAGGGGGGGAGTCTATGGCTACACCTTC.

The genes are TRBV5-4 and TRBJ1-3; no definite D call. Germline CDR1 SGHNT, CDR2 YYREEE (reference sequence). The V end lost 4 bases, the J end lost 0 bases, and 20 bases lay between the germline ends. The CDR3 contains 18 residues. The CDR3 DNA sequence: TGTGCCAGCAGCGGAAGAACGAACGGGCCGATCTCTGGAAACACCATATATTTT. This encodes CASSGRTNGPISGNTIYF.

Here the CDR3 reads CASSLLGTGELFF. CDR3 nucleotides: TGTGCCAGCAGCTTATTAGGAACCGGGGAGCTGTTTTTT. The chain has TRBV7-9 and TRBJ2-2, with unresolved D. The CDR3 totals 13 residues. The V and J ends lost 2 bases and 5 bases respectively, with 6 bases between them. The V gene's germline CDR1 is SEHNR and CDR2 FQNEAQ (reference sequence).

This clone was picked up a small number of times. The V gene is TRBV6-2 or TRBV6-3, the J gene TRBJ2-7; 8 nucleotides agree with TRBD2. Trimming at V came to 4 bases and at J to 2 bases, leaving 4 bases not matched to a gene. The length of the CDR3 is 14 residues. Germline V gene sequence: CDR1 MNHEY, CDR2 SVGEGT. CDR3 region: CASSLAGPPYEQYF. In DNA form, the CDR3 reads TGTGCCAGCAGTTTAGCGGGACCACCCTACGAGCAGTACTTC.

The CDR3 reads CASSLFRDYEQYF. CDR3 DNA sequence: TGTGCCAGCAGCTTATTTAGGGACTACGAGCAGTACTTC. The J gene is TRBJ2-7, the V gene TRBV5-6; D unclear. The CDR3 runs to 13 residues. Trimming removed 2 bases from V and 3 bases from J, with 9 bases in between. Germline CDR1 and CDR2: SGHDT and YYEEEE.

The chain links TRBV6-5 to TRBJ2-1; possible D gene TRBD2, 6 bases. Germline V lookup: CDR1 MNHEY, CDR2 SVGAGI. Trimming removed 6 bases at V and 11 bases at J, with 11 bases between. This CDR3 has 11 residues. The CDR3 loop reads CASSFGSQQFF. DNA for the CDR3: TGTGCCAGCAGCTTCGGGAGTCAGCAGTTCTTC.

In this sample, this clone turned up a few times. V gene TRBV7-2 combines with J gene TRBJ2-1; 7 positions agree with TRBD2. The length of the CDR3 is 14 residues. The trim removed 5 bases at V and 5 bases at J, leaving 6 bases unmatched. The germline V gene encodes CDR1 SGHTA and CDR2 FQGNSA. The CDR3 reads CASSHRGGDNEQFF. CDR3 nucleotides: TGTGCCAGCAGCCACCGGGGAGGGGACAATGAGCAGTTCTTC.

This clone has only a few counts. The genes are TRBV30 and TRBJ2-3, with TRBD2 matching 7 bases. CDR3 length: 15 residues. Per germline, CDR1 GTSNPN and CDR2 SVGIG (reference sequence). V dropped 7 bases and J dropped 2; count of bases not matched to a gene: 12. The CDR3 reads CASRTSLAATDTQYF. In DNA form, the CDR3 reads TGTGCCTCAAGAACTTCTCTAGCGGCCACAGATACGCAGTATTTT. The full variable domain, in which reference TRBV30 and TRBJ2-3 provide the parts outside the CDR3, is SQTIHQWPATLVQPVGSPLSLECTVEGTSNPNLYWYRQAAGRGLQLLFYSVGIGQISSEVPQNLSASRPQDRQFILSSKKLLLSDSGFYLCASRTSLAATDTQYFGPGTRLTVL.

This clone was counted between two and nine times. This chain uses TRBV19 with TRBJ2-7; D remains ambiguous. The V gene lost 6 bases and the J gene lost 3 bases, with 9 bases spanning the gap. The CDR3 sequence is 12 residues long. Germline V lookup: CDR1 LNHDA, CDR2 SQIVND (reference sequence). CDR3 coding DNA: TGTGCCAGTAGCAAAGATAACTACGAGCAGTACTTC. Its translation: CASSKDNYEQYF.